The 10 T cell receptor beta chains reported below all come from one sample, sequenced in a study of blood T cell repertoires in COVID-19. This table comes from immunoSEQ multiplex PCR, and its TCRdb copy is limited to in-frame clones, with some not included. The sample contains 200,000 to 250,000 clones, roughly 87% of which appear only once. The sequenced material came from PBMCs or T cells enriched from blood (not recorded which). These receptor sequences come from a man between 18 and 29 years old with acute COVID-19.

J is TRBJ2-3 and V is TRBV28, with 14 bases identical to TRBD2. Per the germline V gene, CDR1 is MDHEN and CDR2 is SYDVKM. This CDR3 spans 19 amino acids. The ends lost 4 bases at V and 1 base at J; junction bases unmatched: 10. Here the CDR3 DNA reads TGTGCCAGCAGTTCATTCGAGGGACTAGCGGGAGTGGGCACAGATACGCAGTATTTT. It codes for CASSSFEGLAGVGTDTQYF. The whole variable domain, remainder taken from reference TRBV28 and TRBJ2-3, is DVKVTQSSRYLVKRTGEKVFLECVQDMDHENMFWYRQDPGLGLRLIYFSYDVKMKEKGDIPEGYSVSREKKERFSLILESASTNQTSMYLCASSSFEGLAGVGTDTQYFGPGTRLTVL.

J is TRBJ1-2 and V is TRBV27; the match to TRBD1 covers 8 bases. Per germline, CDR1 MNHEY and CDR2 SMNVEV (reference sequence). This CDR3 has 16 amino acids. V gave up 2 bases and J gave up 4 bases; unmatched junction bases: 9. CDR3 DNA sequence: TGTGCCAGCAGTTTAACCCGACAGGGGACCCCCTATGGCTACACCTTC. This encodes CASSLTRQGTPYGYTF.

V and J are TRBV12-3 or TRBV12-4 and TRBJ2-5; 8 bases map to TRBD1. After removal of 6 bases from V and 6 bases from J, the junction contained 6 bases not matched to a gene. There are 13 residues in the CDR3. Here the CDR3 reads CASSTDRGKTQYF. The CDR3 bases are TGTGCCAGCAGCACAGACAGGGGAAAGACCCAGTACTTC.

This chain joins TRBV3-1 (or the pseudogene TRBV3-2) and TRBJ2-3, with a possible D match to TRBD1 (5 bases). The CDR3 runs 16 residues. Trimming removed 5 bases at V and 5 bases at J, with 20 bases between. Per the germline V gene, CDR1 is LGHDT and CDR2 is YNNKEL (reference sequence). The CDR3 spells CASSIQGPVMQDTQYF. The CDR3 bases are TGTGCCAGCAGCATTCAGGGTCCTGTCATGCAAGATACGCAGTATTTT.

Concerning this clone: In the same sample, other DNA sequences code for this CDR3. The J gene is TRBJ2-7, the V gene TRBV18, with 7 bases aligning to TRBD2. CDR1 KGHSH and CDR2 LQKENI come from the germline V gene. There are 14 residues in the CDR3. V lost 3 bases to trimming and J lost 2 bases; unmatched junction nucleotides: 4. As DNA, the CDR3 is TGTGCCAGCTCACCGGCTAGCGGAACCTACGAGCAGTACTTC. Protein: CASSPASGTYEQYF.

This clone was seen just once. V usage is TRBV24-1 and J usage is TRBJ2-4, with 7 nucleotides matching TRBD2. The V segment lost 5 bases and the J segment 3 bases; nucleotides outside the gene matches: 9. The CDR3 consists of 16 residues. Germline lookup yields CDR1 KGHDR and CDR2 SFDVKD. The CDR3 coding sequence is TGTGCCACCAGTGGCGGCGGGGGTGGTGGCAAAAACATTCAGTACTTC. This gives the protein CATSGGGGGGKNIQYF.

The rearrangement joins TRBV14 to TRBJ2-2; D gene unclear. This CDR3 is 12 amino acids long. V was shortened by 3 bases and J by 4 bases, with 3 bases between the two germline ends. CDR1 SGHDN and CDR2 FVKESK come from the germline V gene. The CDR3 loop is CASSHSTGELFF. CDR3 bases: TGTGCCAGCAGCCACAGCACCGGGGAGCTGTTTTTT. The full variable domain, rest sourced from reference TRBV14 and TRBJ2-2, is EAGVTQFPSHSVIEKGQTVTLRCDPISGHDNLYWYRRVMGKEIKFLLHFVKESKQDESGMPNNRFLAERTGGTYSTLKVQPAELEDSGVYFCASSHSTGELFFGEGSRLTVL.

The chain has TRBV6-2 or TRBV6-3 and TRBJ2-1; weak D call: TRBD2 (5 bases). Germline V lookup: CDR1 MNHEY, CDR2 SVGEGT. This CDR3 has 17 residues. Trimming shortened V by 0 bases and J by 3 bases, and 15 bases separated the two germline ends. In DNA form, the CDR3 reads TGTGCCAGCAGTTACTCGCAAACGGGAACGTACTACAATGAGCAGTTCTTC. Residues: CASSYSQTGTYYNEQFF.

V is TRBV5-1 and J is TRBJ1-2, with 8 bases identical to TRBD1. This CDR3 spans 22 amino acids. The germline V gene encodes CDR1 SGHRS and CDR2 YFSETQ. J was trimmed by 8 bases and V by 2 bases; bases with no gene match: 32. In DNA, the CDR3 is TGCGCCAGCAGCTTCCTCCCCGGGACAGGTGGTGGGGGTACCCTCTCCCTCGTCGGCTACACCTTC. This sequence encodes CASSFLPGTGGGGTLSLVGYTF. The full variable domain, its missing parts supplied by reference TRBV5-1 and TRBJ1-2, is KAGVTQTPRYLIKTRGQQVTLSCSPISGHRSVSWYQQTPGQGLQFLFEYFSETQRNKGNFPGRFSGRQFSNSRSEMNVSTLELGDSALYLCASSFLPGTGGGGTLSLVGYTFGSGTRLTVV.

V is TRBV6-9 and J is TRBJ1-2, with D possibly TRBD1 on 5 matching bases. V lost 3 bases and J 6 bases, leaving 8 bases between the germline ends. The CDR3 runs 12 residues. The V gene's germline CDR1 is MNHGY and CDR2 SVAAGI. This CDR3 reads CASSYTRDGYTF. The CDR3 region has the DNA TGTGCCAGCAGTTACACCAGGGATGGCTACACCTTC.